This T cell receptor (beta chain) was obtained from a study of blood T cell repertoires in COVID-19. Assay used: immunoSEQ multiplex PCR; TCRdb lists only in-frame clones, some missing. Here the sample spans a few hundred thousand clones, approximately 83% being singletons. This clone has more than one count but fewer than ten. The sample was PBMCs or T cells enriched from blood (not recorded which). This TCR derives from a woman in her thirties who had recovered from COVID-19.

The CDR3 sequence: CASSHGGGRGNQPQHF. CDR3 sequence (DNA): TGTGCCAGCAGCCATGGGGGGGGTAGGGGCAATCAGCCCCAGCATTTT. The chain employs TRBV7-8 and TRBJ1-5, with D tentatively TRBD1 (5 bases). V was cut by 5 bases and J by 2 bases, with 16 bases left in between. Per the germline V gene, CDR1 is SGHVS and CDR2 is FQNEAQ. CDR3 length: 16 residues.